The 14 T cell receptor beta chains listed next were all sequenced from one sample in a study of regulatory T cells in long-lasting Graves disease. Stated time point: newly diagnosed GD, antithyroid drugs for less than 3 months. Extracted RNA from PBMCs served as the source of the TCR library. Investigators prepared the TCR beta libraries by applying iRepertoire HTBI primers and Arm-PCR of CDR3 regions. TCRdb independently ran MiXCR on the multiplex PCR reads; one entry per CDR3 protein. The table includes about 420,000 distinct CDR3 sequences, about a sixth detected once. These same records also appear under a second study, on T cells in Graves' hyperthyroidism and ophthalmopathy.

The sample here was peripheral blood mononuclear cells (PBMCs), taken at new diagnosis, from a patient treated with antithyroid drugs. The receptors shown here come from a woman aged 18 to 35 with Graves disease.

This clonotype was counted at least ten times. The chain uses TRBV2 and TRBJ1-2; 7 bases are a match to TRBD1. The CDR3 sequence is 13 residues long. Trimming at V came to 7 bases and at J to 8 bases, leaving 10 bases not matched to a gene. CDR1 and CDR2 from the germline V gene are SNHLY and FYNNEI. The CDR3 reads CASILTGFSGYTF. DNA for the CDR3: TGTGCCAGCATCCTGACAGGGTTCTCCGGCTACACCTTC.

The chain combines TRBV4-1 with TRBJ2-7; unclear D gene. Germline V gene data show CDR1 as MGHRA and CDR2 as YSYEKL. Between the trimmed V and J ends, which lost 0 bases and 2 bases, there was a span of 11 bases. The CDR3 consists of 15 residues. The CDR3 nucleotides are TGCGCCAGCAGCCAAGATTCCCCCCCGGCCTACGAGCAGTACTTC. Translation gives CASSQDSPPAYEQYF.

The chain couples TRBV25-1 to TRBJ1-2; maybe TRBD1 (5 bases). Deletions cut 4 bases from V and 0 bases from J, with 12 bases between. Per germline, CDR1 MGHDK and CDR2 SYGVNS. The CDR3 length is 15 residues. This CDR3 reads CASSAGTSTNYGYTF. The DNA for the CDR3 is TGTGCCAGCAGTGCTGGGACGTCAACTAACTATGGCTACACCTTC.

This clonotype was recorded many times. CDR3 sequence reads: CASSLTPTGAKSEAFF. Here the CDR3 DNA reads TGTGCCAGCAGCCTAACCCCCACAGGGGCGAAATCTGAAGCTTTCTTT. This chain links TRBV11-1 with TRBJ1-1, with TRBD1 identical over 7 bases. Looked up from germline, CDR1 is SGHAT and CDR2 is FQDESV (reference sequence). Trimming cost V 5 bases and J 6 bases; bases outside gene matches: 15. The CDR3 is 16 amino acids.

This clonotype was counted ten times or more. The chain has TRBV3-1 and TRBJ2-1, with unresolved D. The CDR3 is 16 amino acids. Looked up from germline, CDR1 is LGHDT and CDR2 is YNNKEL (reference sequence). Trimming pared 4 bases from V and 1 base from J, leaving 14 bases between. The CDR3 protein is CASSPARSLSYNEQFF. In nucleotides, the CDR3 is TGTGCCAGCAGCCCGGCTAGGAGCCTATCCTACAATGAGCAGTTCTTC.

The chain recombines TRBV11-2 with TRBJ2-5, with D unclear. Germline V CDR1 and CDR2: SGHAT, FQNNGV. The CDR3 covers 13 residues. Trimming stripped 3 bases from V and 5 bases from J, with 10 bases between. CDR3 nucleotide sequence: TGTGCCAGCAGCTTCCGGCATTCGGAGACCCAGTACTTC. Translated: CASSFRHSETQYF. Looking up the rest from reference TRBV11-2 and TRBJ2-5 gives the full variable domain: EAGVAQSPRYKIIEKRQSVAFWCNPISGHATLYWYQQILGQGPKLLIQFQNNGVVDDSQLPKDRFSAERLKGVDSTLKIQPAKLEDSAVYLCASSFRHSETQYFGPGTRLLVL.

This clonotype occurred many times. The rearrangement uses TRBV5-1 and TRBJ2-7; possible D gene TRBD2, 5 bases. The CDR3 sequence is 13 residues long. The V gene's germline CDR1 is SGHRS and CDR2 YFSETQ. V was clipped by 0 bases and J by 6 bases, with 10 bases between them. The DNA for the CDR3 is TGCGCCAGCAGCTTGGGGACTTCACGCGAGCAGTACTTC. Translating gives CASSLGTSREQYF.

The J gene is TRBJ1-2, the V gene TRBV28, with D tentatively TRBD1 (5 bases). The CDR3 totals 14 residues. Trimming removed 6 bases at V and 2 bases at J, with 13 bases between. Per germline, CDR1 MDHEN and CDR2 SYDVKM. The CDR3 is CASRRRQTNYGYTF. The CDR3 DNA follows: TGTGCCAGCAGGCGAAGACAGACCAACTATGGCTACACCTTC.

The chain uses TRBV6-9 and TRBJ1-4; 9 bases agree with TRBD1. This CDR3 region has 15 residues. Germline V gives CDR1 MNHGY, CDR2 SVAAGI. V was clipped by 3 bases and J by 7 bases; unmatched bases: 6. The CDR3 DNA reads TGTGCCAGCAGTTACGCGGGACAGGGTGGTGAAAAACTGTTTTTT. Its translation is CASSYAGQGGEKLFF.

Many counts were recorded for this clonotype. CDR3 coding DNA: TGTGCCAGCATATACGATGCAGGGATTTCCTCGAGTTGGTCTGAAGCTTTCTTT. It translates to CASIYDAGISSSWSEAFF. The J gene is TRBJ1-1, the V gene TRBV6-1; maybe TRBD1 (5 bases). CDR3 length equals 18 residues. The ends were cut back, 7 bases at V and 6 bases at J, with 30 bases in the middle. CDR1 is MNHNS and CDR2 is SASEGT in the germline V gene.

A remark on this clonotype: In this CDR3 the conserved last residue, phenylalanine or tryptophan, is missing, so a read error is likely. V and J are TRBV18 and TRBJ1-1; 8 bases map to TRBD1. The CDR3 consists of 17 residues. Germline CDR1 KGHSH, CDR2 LQKENI. V gave up 0 bases and J gave up 5 bases; unmatched junction bases: 11. Here the CDR3 DNA reads TGTGCCAGCTCACCACCATCTGGGCAGGGGGCATGGACTGAAGCTTTCTCT. This gives the protein CASSPPSGQGAWTEAFS.

The chain couples TRBV12-3 or TRBV12-4 to TRBJ1-6, with a weak D call TRBD1 (5 bases). The CDR3 is made up of 12 amino acids. Trimming took off 8 bases at V and 7 bases at J, with 9 bases between the two ends. CDR3 protein: CASAGRNSPLHF. The CDR3 DNA reads TGTGCCAGCGCAGGGAGGAATTCACCCCTCCACTTT.

Comments on this clonotype: A much more abundant neighbour one base away suggests this may be a read error. In this CDR3 the conserved last residue, phenylalanine or tryptophan, is missing, so a read error is likely. The chain joins TRBV20-1 to TRBJ1-2; no clear D gene. CDR1 is DFQATT and CDR2 is SNEGSKA in the germline V gene (reference sequence). The CDR3 has 11 residues. V was cut by 2 bases and J by 6 bases, with 7 bases left in between. Here the CDR3 DNA reads TGCAGTGCTAGAACGTGGCATGGCTACACCCTC. Its protein product is CSARTWHGYTL.

The V and J genes are TRBV6-9 and TRBJ2-3; D might be TRBD2 (6 bases). Germline V gene lookup returns CDR1 MNHGY and CDR2 SVAAGI. Trimming removed 3 bases at V and 5 bases at J, with 9 bases between. CDR3 length: 13 amino acids. CDR3 sequence reads: CASSYGGIDTQYF. The CDR3 nucleotides read TGTGCCAGCAGTTACGGAGGGATAGATACGCAGTATTTT.